Listed below are T cell receptor beta chains from one sample, sequenced in a study of blood T cell repertoires in COVID-19. Sequenced by immunoSEQ multiplex PCR; TCRdb stores in-frame clones only, minus some. Here the sample spans some 180,000 clones, approximately 79% being singletons. Source material: peripheral blood. Receptors originate from a man in his fifties who had recovered from COVID-19. Each CDR3 is given with its conserved first and last residue. D genes are given only for firm matches. A row's size may be missing; if present it is once, few, many or a size class.

V gene	clone size	D gene	CDR3 length	J gene	CDR3 protein	CDR3 DNA
TRBV28	-	TRBD1	14	TRBJ1-5	CASSLGQSNQPQHF	TGTGCCAGCAGCCTGGGACAGAGCAATCAGCCCCAGCATTTT
TRBV10-3	-	TRBD1	15	TRBJ2-5	CAISENTGGEETQYF	TGTGCCATCAGTGAGAATACAGGGGGAGAAGAGACCCAGTACTTC
TRBV4-1	few	-	16	TRBJ1-4	CASSQEVGTGWEKLFF	TGCGCCAGCAGCCAAGAGGTCGGCACAGGGTGGGAAAAACTGTTTTTT
TRBV28	-	TRBD1	17	TRBJ1-1	CASSLFGTGSIGTEAFF	TGTGCCAGCAGTTTATTCGGGACAGGGAGCATCGGCACTGAAGCTTTCTTT
TRBV4-1	-	-	14	TRBJ2-7	CASSPGQGTYEQYF	TGCGCCAGCAGCCCGGGACAAGGGACCTACGAGCAGTACTTC
TRBV30	once	TRBD2	13	TRBJ2-5	CASRLAGVETQYF	TGTGCCAGCCGACTAGCGGGAGTAGAGACCCAGTACTTC
TRBV29-1	-	TRBD2	15	TRBJ2-1	CSVRSVGGNYNEQFF	TGCAGCGTTCGGTCCGTGGGAGGGAATTACAATGAGCAGTTCTTC
TRBV10-3	-	TRBD1	15	TRBJ1-1	CAISVTGEGATEAFF	TGTGCCATCAGTGTTACAGGGGAAGGTGCCACTGAAGCTTTCTTT
TRBV12-3/TRBV12-4	-	-	10	TRBJ2-3	CASSLTLQYF	TGTGCCAGCAGTTTAACCCTACAGTATTTT
TRBV19	few	-	14	TRBJ1-5	CASRYKGSNQPQHF	TGTGCCAGTAGATACAAGGGGAGCAATCAGCCCCAGCATTTT
TRBV27	-	-	14	TRBJ2-5	CASSLAPTGETQYF	TGTGCCAGCAGTTTGGCCCCCACAGGAGAGACCCAGTACTTC
TRBV5-1	few	-	14	TRBJ2-7	CASSLATTSYEQYF	TGCGCCAGCAGCTTGGCGACAACCTCCTACGAGCAGTACTTC
TRBV6-2/TRBV6-3	once	TRBD1	16	TRBJ1-3	CASSYPGTVSGNTIYF	TGTGCCAGCAGTTACCCAGGGACAGTCTCTGGAAACACCATATATTTT
TRBV7-6	-	-	14	TRBJ2-7	CASSFGGAAYEQYF	TGTGCCAGCAGCTTTGGAGGGGCCGCCTACGAGCAGTACTTC
TRBV9	-	TRBD2	14	TRBJ2-3	CASSVAPRSGGDTF	TGTGCCAGCAGCGTAGCTCCCCGGAGCGGGGGGGACACTTTT
TRBV5-1	-	TRBD2	14	TRBJ2-1	CASSVTGTRNEQFF	TGCGCCAGCAGCGTGACCGGGACTAGGAATGAGCAGTTCTTC
TRBV5-4	-	TRBD2	14	TRBJ2-7	CASSLAGVRGEQYF	TGTGCCAGCAGCTTAGCGGGAGTTCGGGGAGAGCAGTACTTC
TRBV30	-	TRBD1	18	TRBJ2-3	CAWSVQGWDRTFTDTQYF	TGTGCCTGGAGTGTACAGGGTTGGGACAGAACCTTCACAGATACGCAGTATTTT
TRBV7-8	-	-	19	TRBJ2-6	CASSLGSLPGGSGANVLTF	TGTGCCAGCAGCTTAGGGTCCCTCCCCGGTGGCTCTGGGGCCAACGTCCTGACTTTC
TRBV7-8	-	TRBD2	15	TRBJ2-7	CASSFSGGSGYEQYF	TGTGCCAGCAGCTTCAGCGGCGGGAGCGGGTACGAGCAGTACTTC
TRBV2	-	-	15	TRBJ1-5	CASRRAGNSNQPQHF	TGTGCCAGCAGACGGGCAGGGAATAGCAATCAGCCCCAGCATTTT
TRBV14	-	-	14	TRBJ1-3	CASSQLLSGNTIYF	TGTGCCAGCAGCCAACTTCTCTCTGGAAACACCATATATTTT
TRBV30	-	-	13	TRBJ1-1	CAWSRGVGTEAFF	TGTGCCTGGTCCCGGGGGGTAGGAACTGAAGCTTTCTTT
TRBV7-8	-	-	14	TRBJ2-4	CASSNARGVNIQYF	TGTGCCAGCAGCAACGCCCGAGGAGTAAACATTCAGTACTTC
TRBV7-2	few	-	15	TRBJ1-3	CASSSRQDWKNTIYF	TGTGCCAGCAGTTCTCGACAGGACTGGAAAAACACCATATATTTT
TRBV5-6	once	TRBD2	14	TRBJ2-1	CASGGLAGYNEQFF	TGTGCCAGCGGCGGACTAGCGGGCTACAATGAGCAGTTCTTC
TRBV14	-	-	15	TRBJ2-5	CASSHRLPGAETQYF	TGTGCCAGCAGCCATAGGCTCCCAGGGGCAGAGACCCAGTACTTC
TRBV5-1	-	-	13	TRBJ2-5	CASSLGRVETQYF	TGCGCCAGCAGCTTGGGCAGGGTAGAGACCCAGTACTTC
TRBV28	-	-	12	TRBJ1-1	CASRDRYTEAFF	TGTGCCAGCAGAGACAGATACACTGAAGCTTTCTTT
TRBV19	-	-	11	TRBJ2-7	CASRGSYEQYF	TGTGCCTCAAGGGGTTCCTACGAGCAGTACTTC
TRBV7-2	-	-	15	TRBJ2-3	CASSPSAGWTDTQYF	TGTGCCAGCAGCCCCTCGGCGGGATGGACGGATACGCAGTATTTT
TRBV5-1	-	TRBD1	16	TRBJ1-1	CASRQDRGASGTEAFF	TGCGCCAGCCGACAAGACAGGGGTGCATCAGGGACTGAAGCTTTCTTT
TRBV15	-	TRBD2	16	TRBJ2-7	CATSRVYSGRAYEQYF	TGTGCCACCAGCAGAGTTTACAGCGGGAGGGCCTACGAGCAGTACTTC
TRBV29-1	-	TRBD1	14	TRBJ1-1	CSHDSGQQNTEAFF	TGCAGCCATGATTCGGGACAGCAGAACACTGAAGCTTTCTTT
TRBV27	many	-	16	TRBJ1-1	CASTAGGASSRTEAFF	TGTGCCAGCACCGCCGGGGGGGCTTCCTCGAGGACTGAAGCTTTCTTT
TRBV27	-	-	14	TRBJ1-5	CASSRRGSNQPQHF	TGTGCCAGCAGCCGCCGGGGGAGCAATCAGCCCCAGCATTTT
TRBV9	few	-	12	TRBJ2-3	CASSVSADTQYF	TGTGCCAGCAGCGTCAGTGCAGATACGCAGTATTTT
TRBV6-2/TRBV6-3	-	-	14	TRBJ2-1	CASSYSGTHNEQFF	TGTGCCAGCAGTTACAGTGGGACTCACAATGAGCAGTTCTTC
TRBV20-1	-	TRBD2	13	TRBJ2-3	CSASRAGVYTQYF	TGCAGTGCTAGTCGAGCGGGAGTATATACGCAGTATTTT
TRBV2	-	TRBD2	19	TRBJ2-1	CASLPGLAGASGSYNEQFF	TGTGCCAGCCTGCCCGGACTAGCGGGAGCGAGCGGCTCCTACAATGAGCAGTTCTTC